The entry that follows covers one TCR beta chain sequence. The antigen is not known. At one of its ends the junction is not consistent with the germline gene, which may arise from a read error. These data are taken from a study of Graves' ophthalmopathy and Graves' hyperthyroidism. General observations from the study: In blood, most expanded thyroid clonotypes above 0.001 frequency were also detected.

The CDR3 contains 13 residues. CDR1 is MNHNY, CDR2 SVGAGI, per germline (reference sequence). Scientists amplified the TCR beta CDR3 regions from RNA transcripts. The first-round RT-PCR employed HTBI primers together with the Qiagen OneStep RT-PCR kit. A multiplex PCR was then performed as the second round. TCRdb fed the multiplex PCR reads into MiXCR, producing one record per CDR3 protein. The top ten hold about 4.6% of the sample, which has about 550,000 distinct CDR3 sequences, about 40% seen once. The chain couples TRBV6-6 to TRBJ1-4, with TRBD1 as a possible D gene (6 bases). The TCR sequence derives from an adult man with Graves' hyperthyroidism. Sequencing input: peripheral blood or thyroid tissue (not recorded which). CDR3 DNA sequence: TGTGCCAGCAGCAAGGACAGAAATGAAAGACTGTTTTTT. Amino acids: CASSKDRNERLFF.